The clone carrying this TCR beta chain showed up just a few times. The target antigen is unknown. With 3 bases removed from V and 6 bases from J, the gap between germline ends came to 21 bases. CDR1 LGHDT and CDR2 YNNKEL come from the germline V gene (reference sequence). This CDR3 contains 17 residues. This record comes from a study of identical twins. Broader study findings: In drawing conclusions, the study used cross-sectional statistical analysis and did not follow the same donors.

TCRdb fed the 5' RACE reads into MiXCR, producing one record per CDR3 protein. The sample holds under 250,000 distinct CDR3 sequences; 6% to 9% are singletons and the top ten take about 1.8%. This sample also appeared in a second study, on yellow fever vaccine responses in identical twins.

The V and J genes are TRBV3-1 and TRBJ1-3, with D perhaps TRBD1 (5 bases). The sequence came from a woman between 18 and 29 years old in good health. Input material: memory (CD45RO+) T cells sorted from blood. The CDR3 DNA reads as TGTGCCAGCAGCCACGACCCGGGACCCTCTACACCAAACACCATATATTTT. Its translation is CASSHDPGPSTPNTIYF.